The 12 T cell receptor beta chains given below trace back to one sample, sequenced in a study of T cell changes during pregnancy in multiple sclerosis. TCRdb's copy holds only in-frame clones and misses some; the assay was immunoSEQ multiplex PCR. In the table there are about 110,000 clones, approximately 90% of which are singletons. This specimen consisted of peripheral blood, obtained in the third trimester of pregnancy. The receptors shown here come from a female donor in good health, enrolled as a control in a pregnancy study.

This chain uses TRBV2 with TRBJ1-1, with D maybe TRBD1 (5 bases). In germline, CDR1 is SNHLY, CDR2 FYNNEI. The CDR3 extends over 14 amino acids. V dropped 5 bases and J dropped 3 bases, with 13 bases sitting between them. CDR3 loop: CASSLGASDTEAFF. Here the CDR3 DNA reads TGTGCCAGCAGTCTAGGGGCTTCGGACACTGAAGCTTTCTTT.

The V gene is TRBV6-6, the J gene TRBJ2-2, with 10 bases fitting TRBD2. V shed 1 base, J shed 6 bases, and the junction held 5 bases outside the gene matches. Germline V gene lookup returns CDR1 MNHNY and CDR2 SVGAGI (reference sequence). The CDR3 totals 16 residues. The CDR3 sequence: CASSYLAGGRPGELFF. For the CDR3, the DNA is TGTGCCAGCAGTTACTTAGCGGGGGGACGGCCCGGGGAGCTGTTTTTT.

The rearrangement links TRBV11-2 to TRBJ1-1; possible D gene TRBD1, 6 bases. V dropped 4 bases and J dropped 5 bases, with 20 bases sitting between them. The germline CDR1 and CDR2 sequences are SGHAT and FQNNGV. The length of the CDR3 is 16 residues. The chain's CDR3 is CASSSVGGGRGTEAFF. The CDR3 region has the DNA TGTGCCAGCAGCTCTGTCGGGGGGGGCCGGGGGACTGAAGCTTTCTTT.

The chain is built from TRBV4-3 and TRBJ2-3; D is perhaps TRBD2 (6 bases). This CDR3 has 14 amino acids. The germline V and J ends were trimmed by 4 bases and 1 base, with 9 bases remaining between them. Germline V gene lookup returns CDR1 LGHNA and CDR2 YSLEER. As DNA, the CDR3 is TGCGCCAGCAGCCGGACTAAGGGCACAGATACGCAGTATTTT. Translation gives CASSRTKGTDTQYF.

This chain links TRBV6-1 with TRBJ1-5; D not resolved. The CDR3 has 15 residues. Germline CDR1 reads MNHNS; CDR2 reads SASEGT. V gave up 6 bases and J gave up 2 bases, with 14 bases separating them. CDR3 protein: CASRLGMEGNQPQHF. CDR3 DNA: TGTGCCAGCAGATTAGGGATGGAGGGCAATCAGCCCCAGCATTTT.

The chain couples TRBV12-5 to TRBJ2-2; a weak D match, TRBD2 (5 bases). Trimming left V 7 bases short and J 5 bases short, with 14 bases between. CDR1 and CDR2 (germline): LGHNT, FRNRAP. CDR3 length: 14 residues. This chain's CDR3 is CASVSRGRTGELFF. CDR3 DNA sequence: TGTGCTAGTGTTTCCCGGGGTCGAACCGGGGAGCTGTTTTTT.

The chain has TRBV27 and TRBJ2-1; 7 bases are a match to TRBD1. CDR3 length: 15 amino acids. V gave up 4 bases and J gave up 1 base; unmatched junction bases: 4. The germline V gene encodes CDR1 MNHEY and CDR2 SMNVEV (reference sequence). CDR3 DNA sequence: TGTGCCAGCAGTTCCCCAGGGGGTTCCTACAATGAGCAGTTCTTC. It translates to CASSSPGGSYNEQFF.

The rearrangement links TRBV5-1 to TRBJ2-1, with D possibly being TRBD1 (6 bases). V lost 3 bases, J lost 5 bases, and 21 bases lay in between. This CDR3 has 17 amino acids. CDR1 is SGHRS, CDR2 YFSETQ, per germline. Here the CDR3 DNA reads TGCGCCAGCAGCTACAGCAACAGGGTAGTTAGGGACAATGAGCAGTTCTTC. It is translated as CASSYSNRVVRDNEQFF.

This clone has only one observation. The chain links TRBV9 to TRBJ1-2; maybe TRBD1 (6 bases). V lost 3 bases, J lost 4 bases, and 16 bases lay in between. The CDR3 extends over 15 amino acids. Germline V gene sequence: CDR1 SGDLS, CDR2 YYNGEE. CDR3 nucleotides: TGTGCCAGCAGCGCGGGATATAGGACAGCCTATGGCTACACCTTC. This sequence encodes CASSAGYRTAYGYTF. The whole variable domain, remainder taken from reference TRBV9 and TRBJ1-2, is DSGVTQTPKHLITATGQRVTLRCSPRSGDLSVYWYQQSLDQGLQFLIQYYNGEERAKGNILERFSAQQFPDLHSELNLSSLELGDSALYFCASSAGYRTAYGYTFGSGTRLTVV.

V and J are TRBV7-3 and TRBJ2-3; 9 bases map to TRBD2. This CDR3 has 15 residues. The junction had 5 bases not matched to a gene; V was cut back by 5 bases and J by 2 bases. CDR1 and CDR2 (germline): SGHTA, FQGTGA. In nucleotides, the CDR3 is TGTGCCAGCAGCCCGACTAGCGGAGACACAGATACGCAGTATTTT. It yields the protein CASSPTSGDTDTQYF.

This chain joins TRBV7-6 and TRBJ2-2, with 11 nucleotides matching TRBD2. The ends lost 1 base at V and 4 bases at J; junction bases unmatched: 8. There are 18 residues in the CDR3. CDR1 is SGHVS, CDR2 FNYEAQ, per germline. The CDR3 region is CASSLGLAGGPGTGELFF. CDR3 coding DNA: TGTGCCAGCAGCTTAGGTCTAGCGGGGGGCCCAGGCACCGGGGAGCTGTTTTTT.

The genes are TRBV7-6 and TRBJ1-2; tentative D call: TRBD1 (5 bases). The V gene lost 0 bases and the J gene lost 14 bases, with 22 bases spanning the gap. Per germline, CDR1 SGHVS and CDR2 FNYEAQ. This CDR3 has 15 amino acids. The CDR3 nucleotides are TGTGCCAGCAGCTTAGCCCTAGACGACAGCGACGCGCTGACCTTC. Its translation: CASSLALDDSDALTF.